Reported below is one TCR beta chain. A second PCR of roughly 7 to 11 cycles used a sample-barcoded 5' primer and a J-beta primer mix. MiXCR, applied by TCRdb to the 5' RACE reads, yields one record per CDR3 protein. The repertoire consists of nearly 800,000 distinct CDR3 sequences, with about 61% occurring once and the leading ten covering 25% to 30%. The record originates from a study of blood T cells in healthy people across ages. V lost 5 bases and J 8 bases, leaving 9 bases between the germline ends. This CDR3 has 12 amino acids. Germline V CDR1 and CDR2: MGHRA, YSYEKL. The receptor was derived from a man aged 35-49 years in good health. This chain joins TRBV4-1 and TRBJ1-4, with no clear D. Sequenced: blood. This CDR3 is CASSGDLEKLFF. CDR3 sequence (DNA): TGCGCCAGCAGCGGTGACCTAGAAAAACTGTTTTTT.